A selection of T cell receptor beta chains follows, all from one sample in a study of cytomegalovirus exposure and HLA in healthy donors. Assay used: immunoSEQ multiplex PCR; TCRdb lists only in-frame clones, some missing. This sample has about 90,000 clones, with roughly 76% found just once. The source material was PBMCs. These receptors originate from a woman aged 55 to 70 in good health and CMV-seropositive. CDR3s include the opening cysteine and the closing phenylalanine or tryptophan. A D gene is named only where the DNA matches it firmly. Clone size is shown for a subset of rows, as once, few, many or a class of expanded clone.

j_gene | d_gene | abundance | v_gene | CDR3aa | CDR3nt
TRBJ2-5 | . | . | TRBV2 | CASNTQGGETQYF | TGTGCCAGCAACACGCAGGGTGGAGAGACCCAGTACTTC
TRBJ1-5 | . | . | TRBV15 | CATSRDRGREQPQHF | TGTGCCACCAGCAGAGATCGGGGGAGAGAACAGCCCCAGCATTTT
TRBJ2-7 | TRBD1 | . | TRBV28 | CASSSHGTGGEQYF | TGTGCCAGCAGTTCGCATGGGACAGGGGGCGAGCAGTACTTC
TRBJ2-7 | TRBD1 | once | TRBV9 | CASSAQGAGAGQYF | TGTGCCAGCAGCGCACAGGGGGCTGGGGCAGGGCAGTACTTC
TRBJ2-2 | TRBD1 | . | TRBV6-5 | CASRSGQTNTGELFF | TGTGCCAGCAGATCGGGACAGACGAACACCGGGGAGCTGTTTTTT
TRBJ1-5 | . | . | TRBV2 | CASSEGPGERQPQHF | TGTGCCAGCAGTGAAGGCCCAGGGGAAAGACAGCCCCAGCATTTT
TRBJ2-7 | . | . | TRBV5-1 | CASSTTGEQYF | TGCGCCAGCAGCACCACAGGCGAGCAGTACTTC
TRBJ2-7 | . | . | TRBV19 | CASSIGLADAYEQYF | TGTGCCAGTAGTATAGGTCTAGCTGACGCCTACGAGCAGTACTTC
TRBJ2-5 | TRBD1 | few | TRBV6-6 | CATGTGGETQYF | TGTGCCACGGGGACAGGGGGGGAGACCCAGTACTTC
TRBJ2-1 | . | . | TRBV19 | CASSMRVNEQFF | TGTGCCAGTAGTATGAGGGTTAATGAGCAGTTCTTC
TRBJ2-5 | TRBD1 | . | TRBV5-4 | CASRPVTGGETQYF | TGTGCCAGCAGACCCGTCACAGGGGGAGAGACCCAGTACTTC
TRBJ1-6 | . | . | TRBV5-4 | CASSPSSTSLNSPLHF | TGTGCCAGCAGTCCTTCCTCAACTTCGCTTAATTCACCCCTCCACTTT
TRBJ1-6 | . | . | TRBV6-6 | CASTTQFNSPLHF | TGTGCCAGCACGACACAGTTTAATTCACCCCTCCACTTT
TRBJ1-1 | . | . | TRBV20-1 | CSGTDTEAFF | TGCAGTGGCACAGACACTGAAGCTTTCTTT
TRBJ2-5 | TRBD1 | . | TRBV7-8 | CASSLAGQGKETQYF | TGTGCCAGCAGCTTAGCGGGACAGGGAAAGGAGACCCAGTACTTC
TRBJ2-1 | TRBD2 | . | TRBV9 | CASSVIAGTYNEQFF | TGTGCCAGCAGCGTCATAGCGGGGACCTACAATGAGCAGTTCTTC
TRBJ2-1 | TRBD2 | few | TRBV10-1 | CASSGLAGSYNEQFF | TGCGCCAGCAGTGGACTAGCGGGGTCCTACAATGAGCAGTTCTTC
TRBJ2-1 | . | . | TRBV19 | CASSTQGGLGNNEQFF | TGTGCCAGTAGTACCCAGGGGGGTTTGGGGAATAATGAGCAGTTCTTC
TRBJ1-6 | . | . | TRBV6-5 | CATQVRGNSPLHF | TGTGCCACCCAGGTTCGGGGGAATTCACCCCTCCACTTT
TRBJ2-7 | . | . | TRBV25-1 | CASIALGGYEQYF | TGTGCCAGCATCGCCTTGGGGGGCTACGAGCAGTACTTC
TRBJ1-6 | TRBD1 | . | TRBV5-1 | CASSSGTDNSPLHF | TGCGCCAGCAGCTCAGGGACAGACAATTCACCCCTCCACTTT
TRBJ1-2 | TRBD1 | . | TRBV27 | CASSSTGGRGYTF | TGTGCCAGCAGTTCCACAGGGGGCAGGGGCTACACCTTC
TRBJ2-1 | TRBD1 | . | TRBV11-2 | CASSLATGNYNEQFF | TGTGCCAGCAGCTTAGCGACAGGGAACTACAATGAGCAGTTCTTC
TRBJ2-1 | TRBD2 | once | TRBV11-2 | CASSLEAGKGNEQFF | TGTGCCAGCAGCTTAGAAGCGGGAAAGGGAAATGAGCAGTTCTTC
TRBJ1-2 | TRBD1 | . | TRBV7-9 | CASSFIPGTGGDGYTF | TGTGCCAGCAGCTTTATCCCCGGGACAGGGGGCGATGGCTACACCTTC
TRBJ2-5 | . | . | TRBV28 | CASSFLSEDQETQYF | TGTGCCAGCAGTTTCCTCTCGGAGGACCAAGAGACCCAGTACTTC
TRBJ2-2 | TRBD1 | once | TRBV11-2 | CASRRTGVNTGELFF | TGTGCCAGCCGCCGGACAGGGGTAAACACCGGGGAGCTGTTTTTT
TRBJ2-3 | . | . | TRBV21-1 | CASSTTPSGKALTDTQYF | TGTGCCAGCAGCACAACTCCTAGCGGGAAAGCTCTCACAGATACGCAGTATTTT
TRBJ1-1 | . | few | TRBV25-1 | CASSRTYTEAFF | TGTGCCAGCAGTCGGACTTACACTGAAGCTTTCTTT
TRBJ2-3 | TRBD2 | . | TRBV7-3 | CASSISGTSGTQYF | TGTGCCAGCAGCATCTCCGGGACTAGCGGTACGCAGTATTTT
TRBJ1-3 | . | once | TRBV5-1 | CASSLLSPPDTIYF | TGCGCCAGCAGCTTGCTTAGTCCTCCGGACACCATATATTTT
TRBJ2-5 | TRBD2 | few | TRBV27 | CASSFSKASGQTQYF | TGTGCCAGCAGTTTCTCAAAGGCTAGCGGGCAGACCCAGTACTTC
TRBJ2-7 | TRBD2 | . | TRBV11-2 | CASSAGASGRNEQYF | TGTGCCAGCAGTGCTGGTGCTAGCGGGAGAAACGAGCAGTACTTC
TRBJ2-1 | TRBD2 | . | TRBV5-1 | CASSSTSGSEQFF | TGCGCCAGCAGCTCGACTAGCGGGAGTGAGCAGTTCTTC
TRBJ1-1 | TRBD1 | . | TRBV2 | CASSERKGTATTSAFF | TGTGCCAGCAGTGAAAGGAAGGGGACAGCCACGACCTCAGCTTTCTTT
TRBJ2-1 | . | . | TRBV4-1 | CASSQGREQFF | TGCGCCAGCAGCCAAGGCAGAGAGCAGTTCTTC
TRBJ1-1 | . | . | TRBV14 | CASSQRRAGAEAFF | TGTGCCAGCAGCCAAAGGCGGGCTGGCGCTGAAGCTTTCTTT
TRBJ2-1 | TRBD1 | . | TRBV5-1 | CASSPGTGGHEQFF | TGCGCCAGCAGCCCCGGGACAGGGGGCCATGAGCAGTTCTTC
TRBJ2-5 | . | . | TRBV2 | CASSEAPRLSETQYF | TGTGCCAGCAGTGAGGCTCCTAGGTTATCGGAGACCCAGTACTTC
TRBJ2-3 | . | . | TRBV10-1 | CASRGTSPGDTQYF | TGCGCCAGCAGGGGGACATCGCCGGGGGATACGCAGTATTTT
TRBJ2-2 | TRBD2 | few | TRBV5-1 | CATQSSGATGELFF | TGCGCCACGCAAAGTAGCGGGGCCACCGGGGAGCTGTTTTTT
TRBJ2-7 | TRBD1 | . | TRBV28 | CASRTTGEDEQYF | TGTGCCAGCAGAACGACAGGGGAGGACGAGCAGTACTTC
TRBJ2-2 | TRBD2 | few | TRBV5-6 | CASSNTGLAGPNTGELFF | TGTGCCAGCAGCAACACTGGACTAGCGGGCCCGAACACCGGGGAGCTGTTTTTT
TRBJ2-1 | . | . | TRBV4-1 | CASSPSGLSSYNEQFF | TGCGCCAGCAGCCCCTCCGGACTATCCTCCTACAATGAGCAGTTCTTC
TRBJ2-1 | TRBD2 | . | TRBV18 | CASSPLAGGSSYNEQFF | TGTGCCAGCTCACCATTAGCGGGAGGGAGCTCCTACAATGAGCAGTTCTTC
TRBJ1-1 | . | few | TRBV5-4 | CAFHGPGNTEAFF | TGTGCCTTCCACGGTCCAGGGAACACTGAAGCTTTCTTT
TRBJ1-1 | . | . | TRBV2 | CATTGRVSTEAFF | TGTGCCACAACGGGGAGGGTTTCCACTGAAGCTTTCTTT
TRBJ1-1 | . | . | TRBV4-2 | CASSQETDKKAFF | TGTGCCAGCAGCCAAGAAACTGACAAGAAAGCTTTCTTT
TRBJ2-7 | . | . | TRBV7-2 | CASSLGGVVYEQYF | TGTGCCAGCAGCTTAGGCGGGGTTGTCTACGAGCAGTACTTC
TRBJ2-3 | TRBD2 | once | TRBV10-2 | CASRLGLAGILDTQYF | TGCGCCAGCAGATTGGGACTAGCGGGAATTTTGGATACGCAGTATTTT
TRBJ1-2 | . | . | TRBV19 | CASRDTRYGYTF | TGTGCCAGTAGAGACACGCGATATGGCTACACCTTC
TRBJ2-2 | . | few | TRBV9 | CASSLNWERANTGELFF | TGTGCCAGCAGCCTCAATTGGGAGAGAGCTAACACCGGGGAGCTGTTTTTT
TRBJ2-7 | TRBD2 | . | TRBV7-9 | CASSRAPSGTSSYEQYF | TGTGCCAGCAGCCGGGCCCCTAGCGGCACGAGCTCCTACGAGCAGTACTTC
TRBJ2-7 | . | . | TRBV28 | CASSLSGPLAYEQYF | TGTGCCAGCAGTTTATCAGGGCCCCTAGCCTACGAGCAGTACTTC
TRBJ2-5 | TRBD2 | once | TRBV5-1 | CASSLGSGRGQETQYF | TGCGCCAGCAGCTTGGGTAGCGGGAGGGGTCAAGAGACCCAGTACTTC